This T cell receptor beta chain was found in a study of control samples from healthy donors and cancer patients. Per the germline V gene, CDR1 is SGDLS and CDR2 is YYNGEE. The ends were cut back, 0 bases at V and 0 bases at J, with 12 bases in the middle. The CDR3 totals 16 residues. Profiling relied on immunoSEQ multiplex PCR, and the TCRdb table lists in-frame clones only, not all of them. The table has 150,000 or so clones, around 94% seen once. Input material: PBMCs. The receptor was isolated from a man between 60 and 70 years old with colorectal cancer. This chain links TRBV9 with TRBJ1-2; D ambiguous. CDR3 sequence reads: CASSVAGGLANYGYTF. For the CDR3, the DNA is TGTGCCAGCAGCGTAGCTGGCGGGTTAGCTAACTATGGCTACACCTTC. Variable domain in full (rest from reference TRBV9 and TRBJ1-2): DSGVTQTPKHLITATGQRVTLRCSPRSGDLSVYWYQQSLDQGLQFLIQYYNGEERAKGNILERFSAQQFPDLHSELNLSSLELGDSALYFCASSVAGGLANYGYTFGSGTRLTVV.